Sequencing of this T cell receptor (beta chain) was carried out in a study of blood T cell repertoires in COVID-19. About the study: Samples representing acute and convalescent COVID-19 were sourced from the United States, Italy and Spain.

Germline trimming cut 4 bases from V and 3 bases from J; bases unmatched to any gene: 3. CDR3 length: 14 residues. Germline V gene data show CDR1 as ENHRY and CDR2 as SYGVKD. How the authors handled the data: From reference gene primer amplification, estimates of nucleated cell counts were derived. Assay used: immunoSEQ multiplex PCR; TCRdb lists only in-frame clones, some missing. The DNA was the basis for D and trimming; V, J and clone size are from that table. The repertoire holds roughly 160,000 clones, with more than 65% as singletons. This chain connects TRBV10-3 to TRBJ1-5, with 7 bases lining up with TRBD1. The clonotype was recovered from a woman older than 75 with active or convalescent COVID-19. The sequencing input was peripheral blood. The CDR3: CAISVDRDNQPQHF. The DNA for the CDR3 is TGTGCCATCAGTGTTGACAGGGACAATCAGCCCCAGCATTTT.